A selection of T cell receptor beta chains follows, all from one sample in a study of cytomegalovirus exposure and HLA in healthy donors. Some clones are missing from TCRdb's copy, which holds only in-frame ones; the method was immunoSEQ multiplex PCR. The sample lists about 150,000 clones; roughly 80% were seen once. The sequenced material came from PBMCs. Receptor source: a woman in her forties or fifties in good health and CMV-seropositive. Both conserved end residues are part of each CDR3. The D gene is left open where the match is weak. The size entry is marked missing in some rows and otherwise reads once, few, many or a size class.

v_gene	j_gene	len	d_gene	abundance	CDR3nt	CDR3aa
TRBV10-2	TRBJ2-2	14	-	-	TGCGCCAGCAGCCAGGGAGGGAACACCGGGGAGCTGTTTTTT	CASSQGGNTGELFF
TRBV2	TRBJ2-7	16	-	-	TGTGCCAGCAGTGAAAACCCTGAGAAGTGGGCGTACGAGCAGTACTTC	CASSENPEKWAYEQYF
TRBV9	TRBJ1-1	15	-	few	TGTGCCAGCAGCGTAGCAGGGGTCAGTAACACTGAAGCTTTCTTT	CASSVAGVSNTEAFF
TRBV6-1	TRBJ2-3	14	TRBD1	-	TGTGCCAGTCGAAGACAGGGGGCGACAGATACGCAGTATTTT	CASRRQGATDTQYF
TRBV19	TRBJ2-2	15	-	-	TGTGCCAGTAGTTTACCCCTACAGGGTACCGGGGAGCTGTTTTTT	CASSLPLQGTGELFF
TRBV18	TRBJ2-2	12	-	-	TGTGCCAGCTCGTCGGACACCGGGGAGCTGTTTTTT	CASSSDTGELFF
TRBV4-1	TRBJ2-3	17	TRBD1	-	TGCGCCAGCAGCCTTCCCGGGGGACAGGGTGTCGCAGATACGCAGTATTTT	CASSLPGGQGVADTQYF
TRBV6-5	TRBJ2-4	16	-	-	TGTGCCAGCAGTTACTCGATCCCAGGTTCTGGAAACATTCAGTACTTC	CASSYSIPGSGNIQYF
TRBV9	TRBJ2-7	16	-	-	TGTGCCAGCAGCGTAGACCCCAGGGCAAGCTCCTACGAGCAGTACTTC	CASSVDPRASSYEQYF
TRBV4-3	TRBJ2-3	16	TRBD1	-	TGCGCCAGCAGCCAAGATGGACAGGGGGAGACAGATACGCAGTATTTT	CASSQDGQGETDTQYF
TRBV19	TRBJ1-5	12	TRBD1	-	TGTGCCAGTACTACAGGGGAACAGCCCCAGCATTTT	CASTTGEQPQHF
TRBV7-9	TRBJ2-3	14	TRBD1	-	TGTGCCAGCAGCTCAGGACAGGGCGGAGATACGCAGTATTTT	CASSSGQGGDTQYF
TRBV13	TRBJ1-2	15	-	-	TGTGCCAGCAGACCTAGCTCCGGGATCCCTTCTGGCTACACCTTC	CASRPSSGIPSGYTF
TRBV5-1	TRBJ2-3	16	TRBD2	-	TGCGCCAGCAGTGAGAGCGGGGGCGCCTACACAGATACGCAGTATTTT	CASSESGGAYTDTQYF
TRBV6-1	TRBJ2-1	15	TRBD1	-	TGTGCCAGCAGTCCTTGGACAGGGTTCCCCAATGACCAGTTCTTC	CASSPWTGFPNDQFF
TRBV2	TRBJ2-7	16	TRBD2	-	TGTGCCAGCAGTGAGTCGCGGGGGGCCCCACCCAACGCGGCAGGCTTC	CASSESRGAPPNAAGF
TRBV25-1	TRBJ2-2	15	-	-	TGTGCCAGCAGTGAAAAGACAGCGAACACCGGGGAGCTGTTTTTT	CASSEKTANTGELFF
TRBV7-2	TRBJ2-6	14	-	-	TGTGCCACCGGGGGGCAGCCTGGGGCCAACGTCCTGACTTTC	CATGGQPGANVLTF
TRBV18	TRBJ1-4	14	TRBD1	few	TGTGCCAGCTCCGGACAGGGGGCGAGTGAAAAACTGTTTTTT	CASSGQGASEKLFF
TRBV27	TRBJ1-1	14	TRBD1	-	TGTGCCAGCAGGCCCGACAGGGGCCCCACTGAAGCTTTCTTT	CASRPDRGPTEAFF
TRBV6-5	TRBJ1-2	14	TRBD1	once	TGTGCCAGCAGTTACCTGACAGGGAACTATGGCTACACCTTC	CASSYLTGNYGYTF
TRBV27	TRBJ1-1	14	-	-	TGTGCCAGCAGTTTATACCAGGGACACCTTGAAGCTTTCTTT	CASSLYQGHLEAFF
TRBV29-1	TRBJ2-1	14	TRBD1	-	TGCAGCGTTGCCCCGGGACAGGGTTACAATGAGCAGTTCTTC	CSVAPGQGYNEQFF
TRBV7-2	TRBJ1-2	13	TRBD1	-	TGTGCCAGCAGCTTCACAGGGGGCGGAACGGAAACCTTC	CASSFTGGGTETF
TRBV15	TRBJ2-3	19	TRBD2	-	TGTGCCACCAGCAGTCCCTTGGGACTAGCGGGGGGAAGGGGAGATACGCAGTATTTT	CATSSPLGLAGGRGDTQYF
TRBV6-1	TRBJ2-7	15	-	-	TGTGCCAGCAGTGAACAGACGGGAACTTACTACGAGCAGTACTTC	CASSEQTGTYYEQYF
TRBV6-1	TRBJ2-7	17	TRBD2	-	TGTGCCAGCAGTGAAGTGTCCCTAGCGGGGGACCCTAAAGAGCAGTACTTC	CASSEVSLAGDPKEQYF
TRBV7-9	TRBJ1-1	13	-	few	TGTGCCAGCAGCTCCGACAGGTACACTGAAGCTTTCTTT	CASSSDRYTEAFF
TRBV5-4	TRBJ1-2	14	TRBD1	-	TGTGCCAGCAACTTGGACGGACAGGGACGTGGCTACACCTTC	CASNLDGQGRGYTF
TRBV5-3	TRBJ2-2	10	-	-	TGTGCCAGATCAGGAGGGGAGCTGTTTTTT	CARSGGELFF
TRBV7-2	TRBJ1-6	13	TRBD1	-	TGTGCCAGCAGGACAGGGGGCAGGTCACCCCTCCACTTT	CASRTGGRSPLHF
TRBV6-1	TRBJ2-7	14	-	few	TGTGCCAGCAGCCTAGGGGGGGGCTCCTACGAGCAGTACTTC	CASSLGGGSYEQYF
TRBV4-1	TRBJ2-7	15	TRBD1	-	TGCGCCAGCAGCCAAGAAGGAGGACAGGCCTACGAGCAGTACTTC	CASSQEGGQAYEQYF
TRBV27	TRBJ2-1	16	-	once	TGTGCCAGCAGTCCACTTCGACAGGGAGGTTACAATGAGCAGTTCTTC	CASSPLRQGGYNEQFF
TRBV27	TRBJ2-1	13	TRBD2	-	TGCGCCAGCAGCCCCGACCCGGGACTATTTGAGTTCTTC	CASSPDPGLFEFF
TRBV4-1	TRBJ2-7	14	-	-	TGCGCCAGCAGCCAAGTTCAGGAAGCCTACGAGCAGTACTTC	CASSQVQEAYEQYF
TRBV19	TRBJ1-1	15	TRBD1	-	TGTGCCAGTAGTTCCAGACAGGGGATGAACACTGAAGCTTTCTTT	CASSSRQGMNTEAFF
TRBV11-2	TRBJ2-5	16	-	-	TGTGCCAGCAGCCGGACTGGGCAGACCGACCAAGAGACCCAGTACTTC	CASSRTGQTDQETQYF
TRBV7-2	TRBJ1-5	15	-	-	TGTGCCAGCAGCTTGGAAGGGGAAGGCAAGCAGCCCCAGCATTTT	CASSLEGEGKQPQHF
TRBV7-9	TRBJ1-6	14	TRBD1	-	TGTGCCAGCAGCGCGGACAGGGATAATTCACCCCTCCACTTT	CASSADRDNSPLHF
TRBV7-9	TRBJ2-2	16	-	-	TGTGCCAGCAGCCCAATGGGGACAACGAACACCGGGGAGCTGTTTTTT	CASSPMGTTNTGELFF
TRBV6-6	TRBJ2-1	16	TRBD2	-	TGTGCCAGCAGTTTTGGAGGGACTAGCGTATGGGATGAGCAGTTCTTC	CASSFGGTSVWDEQFF
TRBV19	TRBJ1-2	14	-	once	TGTGCCAGTAGTATTACAGGGCCCAGGACGAGCTACACCTTC	CASSITGPRTSYTF
TRBV4-3	TRBJ1-1	16	-	few	TGCGCCAGCAGCCAAGAGTTCCGACTCCTGTCCACTGAAGCTTTCTTT	CASSQEFRLLSTEAFF